The 9 T cell receptor beta chains listed next were all sequenced from one sample in a study of blood T cell repertoires in COVID-19. Method: immunoSEQ multiplex PCR; TCRdb's copy keeps in-frame clones and lacks some. The table lists hundreds of thousands of clones, 80% to 90% of them singletons. Sequencing used PBMCs or T cells enriched from blood (not recorded which). These receptors came from a man aged 18 to 30 who had recovered from COVID-19.

The CDR3 here is CASSASRDRVGEQYF. In DNA form, the CDR3 reads TGTGCCAGCAGCGCCTCCCGGGACAGGGTGGGCGAGCAGTACTTC. J is TRBJ2-7 and V is TRBV21-1; the table's TRBD1 call for D was not verified on the DNA. TRBV21-1 is given as a pseudogene. The CDR3 sequence is 15 residues long.

This sequence joins TRBV29-1 and TRBJ2-7; 8 bases line up with TRBD1. This CDR3 has 13 residues. V gave up 4 bases and J gave up 3 bases; unmatched junction bases: 5. Germline CDR1 reads SQVTM; CDR2 reads ANQGSEA. The CDR3 spells CSVGRTGSYEQYF. Written as DNA, the CDR3 is TGCAGCGTTGGGAGGACAGGGAGCTACGAGCAGTACTTC.

In DNA, the CDR3 is TGTGCCAGCAGCTTAGCTCGGGGGCAAGAGACCCAGTACTTC. Translating it yields CASSLARGQETQYF. The genes are TRBV11-2 and TRBJ2-5, with TRBD2 as a possible D gene (6 bases). The CDR3 totals 14 residues. Germline-derived CDR1 and CDR2 are SGHAT and FQNNGV. Trimming stripped 1 base from V and 2 bases from J, with 8 bases between.

The chain joins TRBV7-6 to TRBJ1-4; D is perhaps TRBD1 (6 bases). Trimming stripped 5 bases from V and 8 bases from J, with 18 bases between. CDR3 length equals 15 residues. Per the germline V gene, CDR1 is SGHVS and CDR2 is FNYEAQ. CDR3: CASSVLGAVGEKLFF. DNA of the CDR3: TGTGCCAGCAGCGTCCTGGGGGCGGTTGGAGAAAAACTGTTTTTT.

V usage is TRBV5-1 and J usage is TRBJ1-4; 7 positions agree with TRBD1. Germline CDR1 SGHRS, CDR2 YFSETQ. Trimming at V came to 4 bases and at J to 12 bases, leaving 15 bases not matched to a gene. This CDR3 has 15 amino acids. The CDR3 bases are TGCGCCAGCAGCCCAAGGACAGGCGACCGATTGGAACTGTTTTTT. It codes for CASSPRTGDRLELFF.

The chain links TRBV6-2 or TRBV6-3 to TRBJ2-1; D gene ambiguous. Germline CDR1 reads MNHEY; CDR2 reads SVGEGT. The CDR3 is 11 amino acids. V was pared by 5 bases and J by 12 bases, with 11 bases between. This chain's CDR3 is CASSTPPGQFF. DNA of the CDR3: TGTGCCAGCAGTACTCCCCCCGGGCAGTTCTTC.

In this sample, this clone turned up once. DNA of the CDR3: TGTGCCACCAGCAGAGGCGCAGGGACTGATGGCTACACCTTC. It yields the protein CATSRGAGTDGYTF. This rearrangement joins TRBV15 to TRBJ1-2; maybe TRBD1 (5 bases). Germline V gene sequence: CDR1 LNHNV, CDR2 YYDKDF (reference sequence). This CDR3 comprises 14 residues. V lost 1 base to trimming and J lost 6 bases, with 12 bases between them.

This clone was seen at least ten times. Distinct nucleotide sequences in the sample also encode this CDR3. This chain connects TRBV2 to TRBJ1-1; TRBD1 might be the D (5 bases). V shed 7 bases and J shed 3 bases, with 12 bases lying between them. Per the germline V gene, CDR1 is SNHLY and CDR2 is FYNNEI. This CDR3 has 13 residues. CDR3 in amino acids: CASNWTPDTEAFF. The CDR3 DNA reads TGTGCCAGCAACTGGACACCAGACACTGAAGCTTTCTTT.

V usage is TRBV2 and J usage is TRBJ1-1; TRBD1 aligns across 7 bases. Germline V gene lookup returns CDR1 SNHLY and CDR2 FYNNEI. The CDR3 sequence is 14 residues long. The junction had 7 bases not matched to a gene; V was cut back by 4 bases and J by 5 bases. As DNA, the CDR3 is TGTGCCAGCAGTGGACAGGGAATGAGAACTGAAGCTTTCTTT. It specifies CASSGQGMRTEAFF.